Presented here are 28 T cell receptor beta chains from one specimen sequenced in a study of shared clonotypes between healthy human individuals. Naive CD8 cells lacked CD45RO, underwent positive selection for CCR7 and left out terminally differentiated effector memory CD45RA+ cells. Assay used: immunoSEQ multiplex PCR; TCRdb lists only in-frame clones, some missing. The repertoire has 2 million to 2.5 million clones, 85% to 95% of them found once; the top ten carry about 1.8%. Sequenced sample: naive CD8+ T cells from PBMCs. The receptors here all came from a man younger than 35 in good health. Some clones in this sample may be carry-over from other donors' samples.

The genes are TRBV7-9 and TRBJ1-4; unclear D gene. V lost 2 bases to trimming and J lost 6 bases, with 7 bases between them. CDR1 and CDR2 (germline): SEHNR, FQNEAQ (reference sequence). This CDR3 contains 13 residues. The CDR3 DNA follows: TGTGCCAGCAGCTTACCGGATTATGAAAAACTGTTTTTT. It specifies CASSLPDYEKLFF.

The chain links TRBV25-1 to TRBJ2-5; a possible D gene is TRBD2 (6 bases). The V and J ends lost 4 bases and 3 bases respectively, with 6 bases between them. The CDR3 runs to 12 residues. Germline-derived CDR1 and CDR2 are MGHDK and SYGVNS. The CDR3 is CASSGLEETQYF. The CDR3 DNA reads as TGTGCCAGCAGTGGACTAGAAGAGACCCAGTACTTC.

The gene calls are TRBV27 and TRBJ2-7, with TRBD2 matching over 12 bases. The CDR3 extends over 18 amino acids. V was pared by 7 bases and J by 1 base, with 14 bases of the junction left unmatched. The germline V gene has CDR1 MNHEY and CDR2 SMNVEV (reference sequence). CDR3: CASNPSSGREINSYEQYF. The CDR3 DNA follows: TGTGCCAGCAATCCTTCTAGCGGGAGGGAAATTAATTCCTACGAGCAGTACTTC.

The chain carries TRBV6-4 and TRBJ1-1; no reliable D call. Trimming cost V 6 bases and J 2 bases, with 16 bases left between them. The CDR3 contains 15 residues. The germline V gene has CDR1 MRHNA and CDR2 SNTAGT. This chain's CDR3 is CASRGTGEANTEAFF. The CDR3 DNA follows: TGTGCCAGCAGGGGAACGGGTGAGGCTAACACTGAAGCTTTCTTT.

The chain links TRBV9 to TRBJ1-1; no clear D. V lost 4 bases to trimming and J lost 0 bases, with 16 bases between them. The CDR3 covers 16 residues. Germline CDR1 and CDR2: SGDLS and YYNGEE. The CDR3 reads CASSPGHSGLNTEAFF. In nucleotides, the CDR3 is TGTGCCAGCAGCCCTGGGCATTCAGGATTGAACACTGAAGCTTTCTTT.

The V call is TRBV5-4, the J call TRBJ2-7; 7 nucleotides agree with TRBD1. This CDR3 spans 14 amino acids. Germline CDR1 and CDR2: SGHNT and YYREEE (reference sequence). V shed 4 bases and J 0 bases; nucleotides not matched to a gene: 4. The CDR3 DNA follows: TGTGCCAGCAGCGCCCGGGACAGCTCCTACGAGCAGTACTTC. This translates into CASSARDSSYEQYF.

This chain links TRBV7-9 with TRBJ2-1; D call uncertain. This CDR3 contains 12 residues. The ends were cut back, 4 bases at V and 15 bases at J, with 16 bases in the middle. CDR1 is SEHNR and CDR2 is FQNEAQ in the germline V gene (reference sequence). CDR3 residues: CASSSSSRIPFF. DNA for the CDR3: TGTGCCAGCAGCTCCAGCAGTAGGATTCCGTTCTTC.

CDR3 DNA sequence: TGTGCCAGCAGTGAAGGCACACCGAACACCGGGGAGCTGTTTTTT. Its translation is CASSEGTPNTGELFF. J is TRBJ2-2 and V is TRBV25-1, with D uncertain. Deletions cut 2 bases from V and 0 bases from J, with 7 bases between. CDR1 and CDR2 (germline): MGHDK, SYGVNS. The CDR3 is 15 amino acids.

The J gene is TRBJ2-7, the V gene TRBV6-1; 8 nucleotides align to TRBD1. The CDR3 has 16 amino acids. Per germline, CDR1 MNHNS and CDR2 SASEGT. The V gene end was trimmed by 0 bases and the J gene end by 2 bases; junction bases not matched to a gene: 6. The CDR3 loop is CASSEALQGAAYEQYF. The CDR3, as DNA: TGTGCCAGCAGTGAAGCGTTGCAGGGGGCCGCCTACGAGCAGTACTTC.

This chain joins TRBV7-9 and TRBJ1-5, with D possibly matching TRBD1 (6 bases). The V end lost 7 bases, the J end lost 6 bases, and 16 bases lay between the germline ends. The V gene's germline CDR1 is SEHNR and CDR2 FQNEAQ (reference sequence). CDR3 length equals 14 residues. The CDR3 sequence: CASNTGGGGQPQHF. CDR3 coding DNA: TGTGCCAGCAATACAGGCGGGGGCGGTCAGCCCCAGCATTTT.

The V and J genes are TRBV21-1 and TRBJ1-1. TRBV21-1 is labeled a pseudogene. The CDR3 totals 15 residues. The CDR3 bases are TGTGCCAGCAGCCCCCGGGACCCACGGAACACTGAAGCTTTCTTT. It codes for CASSPRDPRNTEAFF.

The J gene is TRBJ2-1, the V gene TRBV19; D is ambiguous. The germline V gene has CDR1 LNHDA and CDR2 SQIVND (reference sequence). The CDR3 has 14 residues. With 4 bases removed from V and 7 bases from J, the gap between germline ends came to 14 bases. This CDR3 reads CASSTLTPVNEQFF. The CDR3 coding sequence is TGTGCCAGTAGTACCCTTACTCCGGTTAATGAGCAGTTCTTC.

The chain joins TRBV7-2 to TRBJ1-2, with D uncertain. Germline V lookup: CDR1 SGHTA, CDR2 FQGNSA. The V gene lost 4 bases and the J gene lost 7 bases, with 19 bases spanning the gap. The CDR3 has 15 amino acids. CDR3 DNA: TGTGCCAGCAGCTCCCCTAGGGAGGAATGGACTGGCTACACCTTC. It encodes CASSSPREEWTGYTF.

The rearrangement uses TRBV27 and TRBJ1-2; 9 bases align to TRBD1. V shed 5 bases, J shed 8 bases, and the junction held 9 bases outside the gene matches. This CDR3 is built from 14 residues. Germline V gene sequence: CDR1 MNHEY, CDR2 SMNVEV (reference sequence). The CDR3: CASSPGQGFFGYTF. CDR3 in DNA: TGTGCCAGCAGTCCGGGACAGGGATTTTTCGGCTACACCTTC.

The chain carries TRBV27 and TRBJ2-2; D uncertain. Per germline, CDR1 MNHEY and CDR2 SMNVEV (reference sequence). V lost 5 bases to trimming and J lost 5 bases, with 6 bases between them. This CDR3 is 12 amino acids long. This CDR3 is CASSKWTGELFF. DNA of the CDR3: TGTGCCAGCAGTAAATGGACCGGGGAGCTGTTTTTT.

The chain carries TRBV10-3 and TRBJ1-2; 9 bases are shared with TRBD1. Germline assignment: CDR1 ENHRY and CDR2 SYGVKD. After removal of 4 bases from V and 0 bases from J, the junction contained 9 bases not matched to a gene. The CDR3 loop spans 17 amino acids. The DNA of the CDR3 is TGTGCCATCAGTGTAGCGGACAGGGGATCCCCTAACTATGGCTACACCTTC. Its translation is CAISVADRGSPNYGYTF.

V and J are TRBV11-2 and TRBJ2-7, with D unclear. Germline V gene lookup returns CDR1 SGHAT and CDR2 FQNNGV. The CDR3 runs to 12 residues. Trimming took 1 base from V and 6 from J, leaving 7 bases between them. The CDR3 DNA reads TGTGCCAGCAGCTTAGCCTTAACCGAGCAGTACTTC. Encoded protein: CASSLALTEQYF.

The V gene is TRBV15, the J gene TRBJ2-7, with a possible D match to TRBD1 (6 bases). CDR3 length equals 13 residues. CDR1 and CDR2 (germline): LNHNV, YYDKDF (reference sequence). V lost 4 bases and J 3 bases, leaving 10 bases between the germline ends. Here the CDR3 reads CATSKGQNYEQYF. As DNA, the CDR3 is TGTGCCACCAGCAAAGGACAGAACTACGAGCAGTACTTC.

V gene TRBV11-2 combines with J gene TRBJ2-3, with 7 bases lining up with TRBD2. The trim removed 4 bases at V and 0 bases at J, leaving 7 bases unmatched. Germline CDR1 is SGHAT and CDR2 is FQNNGV. This CDR3 spans 16 amino acids. In DNA form, the CDR3 reads TGTGCCAGCAGCTCTTTAGCGGGCCTAAGCACAGATACGCAGTATTTT. Amino acids: CASSSLAGLSTDTQYF.

This clone was detected only once. The V and J genes are TRBV7-3 and TRBJ2-2, with no clear D. Germline loops: CDR1 SGHTA, CDR2 FQGTGA. This CDR3 spans 15 amino acids. The V gene lost 8 bases and the J gene lost 6 bases, with 19 bases spanning the gap. The chain's CDR3 is CASASSETYSGELFF. CDR3 in DNA: TGTGCCAGCGCTTCATCGGAGACTTATTCCGGGGAGCTGTTTTTT.

The chain carries TRBV14 and TRBJ2-3; D tentatively reads TRBD1 or TRBD2 (5 bases each). Germline CDR1 reads SGHDN; CDR2 reads FVKESK. The CDR3 consists of 16 residues. Trimming took off 2 bases at V and 0 bases at J, with 12 bases between the two ends. As DNA, the CDR3 is TGTGCCAGCAGCCAACTTACGGGACGTAGCACAGATACGCAGTATTTT. Amino acids: CASSQLTGRSTDTQYF.

This clone was recorded only once. The genes are TRBV5-1 and TRBJ2-7; D uncertain. The germline V gene has CDR1 SGHRS and CDR2 YFSETQ. Trimming shortened V by 1 base and J by 5 bases, and 10 bases separated the two germline ends. The CDR3 runs 13 residues. CDR3 in amino acids: CASSLLGIHEQYF. The DNA for the CDR3 is TGCGCCAGCAGCTTGCTGGGGATCCACGAGCAGTACTTC.

The gene calls are TRBV13 and TRBJ1-1; no firm D call. Trimming pared 2 bases from V and 1 base from J, leaving 8 bases between. The CDR3 has 14 amino acids. Looked up from germline, CDR1 is PRHDT and CDR2 is FYEKMQ (reference sequence). CDR3 sequence reads: CASSLTAENTEAFF. The CDR3 bases are TGTGCCAGCAGCTTAACAGCAGAGAACACTGAAGCTTTCTTT.

This sequence joins TRBV11-2 and TRBJ1-4; TRBD1 matches 7 bases. Trimming cost V 1 base and J 1 base; bases outside gene matches: 0. Germline-derived CDR1 and CDR2 are SGHAT and FQNNGV. This CDR3 is 15 amino acids long. The CDR3 DNA is TGTGCCAGCAGCTTAGGACAGGGAACTAATGAAAAACTGTTTTTT. Its translation is CASSLGQGTNEKLFF.

The chain is built from TRBV13 and TRBJ1-2, with D possibly being TRBD1 (5 bases). Germline CDR1 is PRHDT and CDR2 is FYEKMQ (reference sequence). This CDR3 is 14 amino acids long. V lost 0 bases and J 6 bases, leaving 11 bases between the germline ends. CDR3 amino acids: CASSLGGAPDGYTF. CDR3 DNA sequence: TGTGCCAGCAGCTTAGGTGGGGCGCCAGATGGCTACACCTTC.

The V and J genes are TRBV29-1 and TRBJ2-1; the match to TRBD2 covers 9 bases. V was pared by 7 bases and J by 6 bases, with 7 bases of the junction left unmatched. The length of the CDR3 is 13 residues. Germline CDR1 reads SQVTM; CDR2 reads ANQGSEA. CDR3 sequence: CSALAGEINEQFF. In DNA, the CDR3 is TGCAGCGCTTTAGCGGGAGAAATCAATGAGCAGTTCTTC.

This clone has just a few counts. The chain combines TRBV28 with TRBJ1-2; D not certain. The CDR3 sequence is 11 residues long. Germline CDR1 MDHEN, CDR2 SYDVKM. The germline V and J ends were trimmed by 8 bases and 6 bases, with 10 bases remaining between them. The CDR3, as DNA: TGTGCCAGCTTTTTACGCGATGGCTACACCTTC. It codes for CASFLRDGYTF.

The chain links TRBV28 to TRBJ1-1, with D perhaps matching TRBD1 (5 bases). V lost 1 base to trimming and J lost 11 bases, with 14 bases between them. The CDR3 runs to 13 residues. CDR1 is MDHEN, CDR2 SYDVKM, per germline. The CDR3 is CASSLYSGGDAFF. For the CDR3, the DNA is TGTGCCAGCAGTTTATACTCCGGGGGAGATGCTTTCTTT.